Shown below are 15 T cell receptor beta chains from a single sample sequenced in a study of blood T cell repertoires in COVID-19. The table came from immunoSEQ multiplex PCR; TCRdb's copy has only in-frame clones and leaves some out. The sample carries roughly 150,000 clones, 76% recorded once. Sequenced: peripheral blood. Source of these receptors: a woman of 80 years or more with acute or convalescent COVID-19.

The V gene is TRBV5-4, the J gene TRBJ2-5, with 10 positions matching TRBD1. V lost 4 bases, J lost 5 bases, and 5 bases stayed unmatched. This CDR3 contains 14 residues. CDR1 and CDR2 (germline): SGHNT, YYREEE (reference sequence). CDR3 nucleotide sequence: TGTGCCAGCAGCCCCGGGACAGGGGTCGAGACCCAGTACTTC. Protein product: CASSPGTGVETQYF. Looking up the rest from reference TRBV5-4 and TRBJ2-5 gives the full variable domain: ETGVTQSPTHLIKTRGQQVTLRCSSQSGHNTVSWYQQALGQGPQFIFQYYREEENGRGNFPPRFSGLQFPNYSSELNVNALELDDSALYLCASSPGTGVETQYFGPGTRLLVL.

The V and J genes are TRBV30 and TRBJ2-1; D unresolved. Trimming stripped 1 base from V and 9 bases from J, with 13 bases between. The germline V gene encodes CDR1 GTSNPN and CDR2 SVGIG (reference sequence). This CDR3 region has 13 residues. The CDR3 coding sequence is TGTGCCTGGAGTGAGATGAGCCCCTCTGAGCAGTTCTTC. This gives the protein CAWSEMSPSEQFF.

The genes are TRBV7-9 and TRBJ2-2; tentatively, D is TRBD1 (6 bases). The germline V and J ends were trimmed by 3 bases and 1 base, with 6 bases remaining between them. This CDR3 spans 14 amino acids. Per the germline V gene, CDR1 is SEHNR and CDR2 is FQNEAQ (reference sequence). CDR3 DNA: TGTGCCAGCAGCTTGACAGGGAACACCGGGGAGCTGTTTTTT. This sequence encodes CASSLTGNTGELFF.

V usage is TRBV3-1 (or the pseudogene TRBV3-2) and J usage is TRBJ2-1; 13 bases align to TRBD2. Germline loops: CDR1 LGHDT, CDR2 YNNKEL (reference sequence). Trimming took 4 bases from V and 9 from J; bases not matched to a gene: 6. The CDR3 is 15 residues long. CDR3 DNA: TGTGCCAGCAGCCCCCGGACTAGCGGGAGTGTTGAGCAGTTCTTC. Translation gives CASSPRTSGSVEQFF.

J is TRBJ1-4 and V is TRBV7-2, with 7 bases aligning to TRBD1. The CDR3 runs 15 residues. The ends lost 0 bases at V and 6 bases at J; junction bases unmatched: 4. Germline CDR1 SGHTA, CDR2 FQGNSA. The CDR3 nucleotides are TGTGCCAGCAGCTTAGCGGGACAGACAGATGAAAAACTGTTTTTT. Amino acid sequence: CASSLAGQTDEKLFF.

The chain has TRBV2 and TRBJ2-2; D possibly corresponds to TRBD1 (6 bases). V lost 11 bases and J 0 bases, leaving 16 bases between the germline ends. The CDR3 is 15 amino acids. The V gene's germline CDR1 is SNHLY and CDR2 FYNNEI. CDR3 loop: CAGKDSLANTGELFF. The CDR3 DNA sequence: TGTGCCGGCAAGGACAGCCTCGCGAACACCGGGGAGCTGTTTTTT.

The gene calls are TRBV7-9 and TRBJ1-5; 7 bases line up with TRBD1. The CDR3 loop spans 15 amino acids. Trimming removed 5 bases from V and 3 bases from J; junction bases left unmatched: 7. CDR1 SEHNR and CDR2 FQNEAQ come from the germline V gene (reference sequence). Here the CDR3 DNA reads TGTGCCAGCAGCCCGGACAGGTGGAACAATCAGCCCCAGCATTTT. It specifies CASSPDRWNNQPQHF.

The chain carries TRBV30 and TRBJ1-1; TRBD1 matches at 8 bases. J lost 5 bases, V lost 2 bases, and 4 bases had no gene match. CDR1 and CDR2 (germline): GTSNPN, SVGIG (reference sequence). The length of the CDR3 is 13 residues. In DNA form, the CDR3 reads TGTGCCTGGAGTCGTACAGGGGGAACTGAAGCTTTCTTT. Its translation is CAWSRTGGTEAFF.

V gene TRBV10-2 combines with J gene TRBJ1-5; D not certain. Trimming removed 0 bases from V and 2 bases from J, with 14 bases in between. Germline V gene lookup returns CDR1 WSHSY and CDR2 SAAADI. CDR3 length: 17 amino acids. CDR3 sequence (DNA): TGCGCCAGCAGTGAGTCAAGGAGGGCAACGGGCAATCAGCCCCAGCATTTT. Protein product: CASSESRRATGNQPQHF.

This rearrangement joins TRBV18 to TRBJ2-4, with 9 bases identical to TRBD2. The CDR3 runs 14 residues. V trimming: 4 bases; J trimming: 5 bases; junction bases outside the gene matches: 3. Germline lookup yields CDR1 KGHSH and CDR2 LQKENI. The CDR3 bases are TGTGCCAGCTCACTAGGGACTAGCCAAAACATTCAGTACTTC. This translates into CASSLGTSQNIQYF.

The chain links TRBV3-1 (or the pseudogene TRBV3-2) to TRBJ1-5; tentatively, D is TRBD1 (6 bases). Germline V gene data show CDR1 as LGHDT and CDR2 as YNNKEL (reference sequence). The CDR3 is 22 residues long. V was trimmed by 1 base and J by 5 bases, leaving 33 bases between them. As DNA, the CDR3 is TGTGCCAGCAGCCAAGGCCGTCCTACGACAGGTAAAGGGGTCCCACGATATCAGCCCCAGCATTTT. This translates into CASSQGRPTTGKGVPRYQPQHF.

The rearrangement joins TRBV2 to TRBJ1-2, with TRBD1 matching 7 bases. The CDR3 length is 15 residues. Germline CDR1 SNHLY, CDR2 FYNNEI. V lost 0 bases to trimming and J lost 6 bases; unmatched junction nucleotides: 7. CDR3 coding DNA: TGTGCCAGCAGTGAAGCGCCGACAGGGACAGATGGCTACACCTTC. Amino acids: CASSEAPTGTDGYTF. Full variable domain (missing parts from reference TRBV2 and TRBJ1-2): EPEVTQTPSHQVTQMGQEVILRCVPISNHLYFYWYRQILGQKVEFLVSFYNNEISEKSEIFDDQFSVERPDGSNFTLKIRSTKLEDSAMYFCASSEAPTGTDGYTFGSGTRLTVV.

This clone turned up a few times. The CDR3 is CASSQEIQRRYGYTF. In DNA form, the CDR3 reads TGCGCCAGCAGCCAAGAGATCCAGAGGAGGTATGGCTACACCTTC. The chain has TRBV4-1 and TRBJ1-2; no clear D gene. V gave up 0 bases and J gave up 5 bases, with 13 bases separating them. Germline V gives CDR1 MGHRA, CDR2 YSYEKL. This CDR3 spans 15 amino acids.

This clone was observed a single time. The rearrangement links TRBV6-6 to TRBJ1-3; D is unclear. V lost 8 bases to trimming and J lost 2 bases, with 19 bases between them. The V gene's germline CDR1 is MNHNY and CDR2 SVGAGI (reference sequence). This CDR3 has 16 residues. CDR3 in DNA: TGTGCCAGCGGGGTGGGAGGGCTGGCTACTGGAAACACCATATATTTT. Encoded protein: CASGVGGLATGNTIYF.

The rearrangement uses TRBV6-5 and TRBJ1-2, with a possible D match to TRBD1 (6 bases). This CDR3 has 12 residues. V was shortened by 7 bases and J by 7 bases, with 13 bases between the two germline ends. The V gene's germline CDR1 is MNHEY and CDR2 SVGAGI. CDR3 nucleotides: TGTGCCAGCACCTCGAGGGGGTCTGGCTACACCTTC. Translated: CASTSRGSGYTF.